This T cell receptor (beta chain) was captured by sequencing in a study of blood T cell repertoires in COVID-19. Across the study: COVID-19 samples from acute and convalescent phases originated in the United States, Italy and Spain. T cells, B-cell-depleted T cells, or PBMCs provided the cDNA or gDNA that served as material.

Sequencing was performed with immunoSEQ multiplex PCR; in TCRdb, only in-frame clones are kept and a portion is missing. The sample holds about 240,000 clones, more than 85% seen once. Germline V gene sequence: CDR1 MNHEY, CDR2 SVGAGI. Trimming cost V 6 bases and J 3 bases; bases outside gene matches: 7. The CDR3 consists of 14 residues. Participants were aged about 18 to 90 years, lived in 24 US areas, and enrolled virtually. Recovered participants had two consecutive negative NP/OP PCR tests, healthcare professional clearance, or symptom resolution. Sequencing was performed on PBMCs or T cells enriched from blood (not recorded which). The sequence came from a middle-aged man who had recovered from COVID-19. The chain joins TRBV6-5 to TRBJ1-1; 7 nucleotides align to TRBD1. The chain's CDR3 is CASSFGTEYTEAFF. The CDR3, as DNA: TGTGCCAGCAGCTTCGGGACAGAGTACACTGAAGCTTTCTTT.